One sample yielded the 12 T cell receptor beta chains listed below, sequenced in a study of shared clonotypes between healthy human individuals. Repertoires were generated with immunoSEQ multiplex PCR, while TCRdb's copy carries only in-frame clones and drops some. The sample contains over a million clones, approximately 78% of which appear only once. Sequenced: memory CD4+ T cells from PBMCs. Described subset: CD45RA-negative fraction. The receptor set was obtained from a man younger than 35 in good health. Some clones in this sample may be carry-over from other donors' samples.

This clone was observed a handful of times. This chain links TRBV9 with TRBJ2-1; TRBD2 matches at 12 bases. With 4 bases clipped from V and 5 bases from J, the junction kept 4 bases outside the gene matches. This CDR3 is built from 15 residues. The germline CDR1 and CDR2 sequences are SGDLS and YYNGEE. This CDR3 reads CASSTTSGGNNEQFF. CDR3 bases: TGTGCCAGCAGCACGACTAGCGGGGGCAACAATGAGCAGTTCTTC.

This sequence joins TRBV9 and TRBJ2-2, with D unclear. In germline, CDR1 is SGDLS, CDR2 YYNGEE. V was cut by 0 bases and J by 2 bases, with 11 bases left in between. CDR3 length: 16 residues. CDR3 residues: CASSVAFGSNTGELFF. The CDR3 nucleotides are TGTGCCAGCAGCGTAGCGTTCGGCAGTAACACCGGGGAGCTGTTTTTT.

The J gene is TRBJ2-5, the V gene TRBV18; weak D call: TRBD2 (6 bases). Germline CDR1 KGHSH, CDR2 LQKENI. The V end was cut by 1 base, the J end by 4 bases, with 10 bases between. This CDR3 is 14 amino acids long. The CDR3 nucleotides are TGTGCCAGCTCACCACAGGGACTGGGAGAGACCCAGTACTTC. Translated, it gives CASSPQGLGETQYF.

This chain joins TRBV4-2 and TRBJ2-3, with 11 bases lining up with TRBD2. Unmatched junction bases numbered 4, after V lost 0 bases and J lost 8 bases. The CDR3 contains 15 residues. CDR1 is LGHNA, CDR2 YNFKEQ, per germline. The CDR3 DNA is TGTGCCAGCAGCCAAGATAAGGGACTAGCGGCTACGCAGTATTTT. This translates into CASSQDKGLAATQYF.

The chain links TRBV4-1 to TRBJ2-5; the D gene is possibly TRBD1 (6 bases). V lost 0 bases and J lost 6, with 14 bases in between. CDR3 size: 15 residues. CDR1 is MGHRA and CDR2 is YSYEKL in the germline V gene. DNA for the CDR3: TGCGCCAGCAGCCAAGATGTCAGGGGTGGAAAGACCCAGTACTTC. Its translation: CASSQDVRGGKTQYF.

CDR3 sequence: CASSLGLGGNTEAFF. CDR3 bases: TGTGCCAGCAGCTTGGGATTGGGAGGAAACACTGAAGCTTTCTTT. The J gene is TRBJ1-1, the V gene TRBV5-6, with no clear D. Germline CDR1 and CDR2: SGHDT and YYEEEE. With 0 bases removed from V and 2 bases from J, the gap between germline ends came to 11 bases. The CDR3 length is 15 residues.

The chain uses TRBV7-6 and TRBJ2-1, with 8 bases aligning to TRBD2. V shed 5 bases and J 10 bases; nucleotides not matched to a gene: 16. CDR1 is SGHVS, CDR2 FNYEAQ, per germline. CDR3 length: 16 residues. The CDR3, as DNA: TGTGCCAGCAGCCCATCCGGGGTGGCCGGGAGGGGGGAGCAGTTCTTC. It encodes CASSPSGVAGRGEQFF.

This clone was detected a few times. The chain uses TRBV19 and TRBJ1-5, with D uncertain. Trimming removed 3 bases at V and 4 bases at J, with 10 bases between. CDR1 and CDR2 (germline): LNHDA, SQIVND (reference sequence). This CDR3 has 14 amino acids. Written as DNA, the CDR3 is TGTGCCAGTAGTATTGTCAGAGTTAATCAGCCCCAGCATTTT. It yields the protein CASSIVRVNQPQHF.

The V call is TRBV7-2, the J call TRBJ2-1; a possible D gene is TRBD2 (6 bases). CDR3 length equals 16 residues. From germline, CDR1 is SGHTA and CDR2 FQGNSA. Trimming left V 3 bases short and J 6 bases short, with 18 bases between. CDR3 bases: TGTGCCAGCAGCTTTGGGCCCGGGGGTCGGCGCAATGAGCAGTTCTTC. This codes for CASSFGPGGRRNEQFF.

V and J are TRBV9 and TRBJ2-7, with D perhaps TRBD1 or TRBD2 (6 bases each). The CDR3 runs to 16 residues. Per the germline V gene, CDR1 is SGDLS and CDR2 is YYNGEE. V gave up 0 bases and J gave up 3 bases, with 16 bases separating them. The CDR3 bases are TGTGCCAGCAGCGTAGAGAAGTCGAAGGGGGGCTACGAGCAGTACTTC. Residues: CASSVEKSKGGYEQYF.

As regards this clone: Other DNA variants within this sample encode the same CDR3. The chain links TRBV28 to TRBJ1-4, with D maybe TRBD1 (6 bases). The germline gives CDR1 MDHEN, CDR2 SYDVKM. CDR3 length: 14 amino acids. The V and J ends lost 3 bases and 8 bases respectively, with 13 bases between them. The CDR3 nucleotides read TGTGCCAGCAGTTTCCCAGGGGTAGACGAAAAACTGTTTTTT. It codes for CASSFPGVDEKLFF. Using reference TRBV28 and TRBJ1-4 for the parts outside the CDR3, the full variable domain is DVKVTQSSRYLVKRTGEKVFLECVQDMDHENMFWYRQDPGLGLRLIYFSYDVKMKEKGDIPEGYSVSREKKERFSLILESASTNQTSMYLCASSFPGVDEKLFFGSGTQLSVL.

V gene TRBV28 combines with J gene TRBJ1-5; unclear D gene. Germline V gene sequence: CDR1 MDHEN, CDR2 SYDVKM. The CDR3 runs to 13 residues. V was trimmed by 6 bases and J by 0 bases, leaving 6 bases between them. The CDR3 DNA is TGTGCCAGCAGGCAGAATAGCAATCAGCCCCAGCATTTT. This sequence encodes CASRQNSNQPQHF.